The 10 T cell receptor beta chains below were found in one sample sequenced in a study of PD-1 blockade in classical Hodgkin lymphoma. Libraries were prepared by immunoSEQ multiplex PCR; TCRdb keeps only in-frame clonotypes and omits some of them. The sample carries around 18,000 clones, roughly four fifths recorded once. The sample's time point: cycle 4 day 1 (C4D1), after around six weeks of nivolumab. Each patient experienced a relapse that followed autologous stem cell transplantation, and brentuximab vedotin exposure varied. From thawed PBMCs, CD4+ T cells were purified using magnetic negative selection. The sample in question was CD4+ T cells from blood, obtained before the fourth cycle of nivolumab. These receptors all stem from a human donor with classical Hodgkin lymphoma.

The rearrangement uses TRBV15 and TRBJ2-7; D uncertain. The V and J ends lost 3 bases and 3 bases respectively, with 9 bases between them. The germline V gene encodes CDR1 LNHNV and CDR2 YYDKDF (reference sequence). The CDR3 is 13 residues long. The chain's CDR3 is CATSSKKGYEQYF. CDR3 sequence (DNA): TGTGCCACCAGCAGCAAAAAAGGCTACGAGCAGTACTTC.

The chain recombines TRBV18 with TRBJ2-5; no clear D gene. This CDR3 is built from 12 residues. Per the germline V gene, CDR1 is KGHSH and CDR2 is LQKENI. Trimming removed 3 bases from V and 5 bases from J, with 7 bases in between. The CDR3 nucleotides read TGTGCCAGCTCACCTTCAAGGGAGACCCAGTACTTC. Encoded protein: CASSPSRETQYF.

The rearrangement links TRBV5-6 to TRBJ1-1; TRBD1 aligns across 8 bases. This CDR3 comprises 15 residues. V lost 5 bases and J lost 0; bases outside the gene matches: 6. Per germline, CDR1 SGHDT and CDR2 YYEEEE. The chain's CDR3 is CASRAGGPVNTEAFF. In DNA, the CDR3 is TGTGCCAGCAGGGCAGGGGGCCCAGTGAACACTGAAGCTTTCTTT.

This chain uses TRBV6-1 with TRBJ2-7; unclear D gene. There are 14 residues in the CDR3. CDR1 and CDR2 (germline): MNHNS, SASEGT. V lost 6 bases and J lost 7, with 19 bases in between. The CDR3, as DNA: TGTGCCAGCAGGGACGCTGCCCTATATGGGGAGCAGTACGTC. Its translation: CASRDAALYGEQYV.

V and J are TRBV7-2 and TRBJ1-1; D is ambiguous. The V end lost 2 bases, the J end lost 1 base, and 8 bases lay between the germline ends. The CDR3 contains 14 residues. Germline CDR1 reads SGHTA; CDR2 reads FQGNSA. The CDR3 protein is CASSLNAQNTEAFF. CDR3 nucleotides: TGTGCCAGCAGCTTAAACGCTCAGAACACTGAAGCTTTCTTT.

Only one count was recorded for this clone. The rearrangement uses TRBV19 and TRBJ1-1; D perhaps matches TRBD1 (5 bases). Germline V gives CDR1 LNHDA, CDR2 SQIVND (reference sequence). The germline V and J ends were trimmed by 7 bases and 4 bases, with 13 bases remaining between them. The CDR3 consists of 13 residues. The CDR3 DNA sequence: TGTGCCAGTAATTCGATGGGGGGCACTGAAGCTTTCTTT. This sequence encodes CASNSMGGTEAFF. Filled out from reference TRBV19 and TRBJ1-1, the complete variable domain reads DGGITQSPKYLFRKEGQNVTLSCEQNLNHDAMYWYRQDPGQGLRLIYYSQIVNDFQKGDIAEGYSVSREKKESFPLTVTSAQKNPTAFYLCASNSMGGTEAFFGQGTRLTVV.

This chain links TRBV27 with TRBJ1-2; D is uncertain. Germline values: CDR1 MNHEY, CDR2 SMNVEV (reference sequence). Deletions cut 5 bases from V and 0 bases from J, with 10 bases between. The CDR3 sequence is 14 residues long. CDR3 sequence reads: CASSRYGPNYGYTF. The CDR3 DNA reads as TGTGCCAGCAGTCGGTACGGACCTAACTATGGCTACACCTTC.

The rearrangement joins TRBV28 to TRBJ1-1, with no clear D. This CDR3 is 14 amino acids long. V was pared by 8 bases and J by 5 bases, with 18 bases between. CDR1 is MDHEN, CDR2 SYDVKM, per germline. For the CDR3, the DNA is TGTGCCAGCCCCCCGCCGGGCTATCTGACTGAAGCTTTCTTT. Translated, it gives CASPPPGYLTEAFF. Together with reference TRBV28 and TRBJ1-1, the CDR3 gives the full variable domain: DVKVTQSSRYLVKRTGEKVFLECVQDMDHENMFWYRQDPGLGLRLIYFSYDVKMKEKGDIPEGYSVSREKKERFSLILESASTNQTSMYLCASPPPGYLTEAFFGQGTRLTVV.

This clone has only a few counts. This chain connects TRBV15 to TRBJ2-7, with 7 bases aligning to TRBD1. CDR1 is LNHNV, CDR2 YYDKDF, per germline (reference sequence). This CDR3 is 13 amino acids long. V shed 3 bases and J 6 bases; nucleotides not matched to a gene: 5. The CDR3 DNA reads TGTGCCACCAGCAGCCGACAGGGACGCGAGCAGTACGTC. This sequence encodes CATSSRQGREQYV.

The chain carries TRBV10-3 and TRBJ1-5; D remains ambiguous. CDR3 size: 13 residues. V gave up 5 bases and J gave up 4 bases, with 9 bases separating them. CDR1 is ENHRY and CDR2 is SYGVKD in the germline V gene. CDR3 bases: TGTGCCATCAGTAAAGTAGGGAATCAGCCCCAGCATTTT. This sequence encodes CAISKVGNQPQHF.